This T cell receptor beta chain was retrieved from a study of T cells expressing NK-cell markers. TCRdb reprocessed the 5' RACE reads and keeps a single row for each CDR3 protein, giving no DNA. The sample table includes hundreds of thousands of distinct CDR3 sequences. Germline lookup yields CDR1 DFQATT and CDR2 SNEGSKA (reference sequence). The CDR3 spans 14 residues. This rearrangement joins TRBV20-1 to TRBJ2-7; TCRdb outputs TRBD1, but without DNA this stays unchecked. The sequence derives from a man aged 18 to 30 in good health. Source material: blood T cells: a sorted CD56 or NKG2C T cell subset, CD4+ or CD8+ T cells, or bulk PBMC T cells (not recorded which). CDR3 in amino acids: CSAREGHPYDEQYF.